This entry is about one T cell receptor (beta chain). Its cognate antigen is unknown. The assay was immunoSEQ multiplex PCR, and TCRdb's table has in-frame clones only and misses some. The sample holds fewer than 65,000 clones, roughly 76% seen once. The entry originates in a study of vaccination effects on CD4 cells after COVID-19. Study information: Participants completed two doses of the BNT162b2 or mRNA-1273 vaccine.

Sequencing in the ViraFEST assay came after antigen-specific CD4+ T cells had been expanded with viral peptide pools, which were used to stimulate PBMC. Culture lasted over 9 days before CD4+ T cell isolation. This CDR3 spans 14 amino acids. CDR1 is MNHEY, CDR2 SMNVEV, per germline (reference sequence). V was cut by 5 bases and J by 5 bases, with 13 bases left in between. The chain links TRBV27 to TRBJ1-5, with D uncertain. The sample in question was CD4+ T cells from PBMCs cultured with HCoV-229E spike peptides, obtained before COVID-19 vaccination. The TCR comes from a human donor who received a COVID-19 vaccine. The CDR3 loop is CASSPGLYYQPQHF. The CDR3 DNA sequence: TGTGCCAGCAGTCCGGGATTGTACTATCAGCCCCAGCATTTT.